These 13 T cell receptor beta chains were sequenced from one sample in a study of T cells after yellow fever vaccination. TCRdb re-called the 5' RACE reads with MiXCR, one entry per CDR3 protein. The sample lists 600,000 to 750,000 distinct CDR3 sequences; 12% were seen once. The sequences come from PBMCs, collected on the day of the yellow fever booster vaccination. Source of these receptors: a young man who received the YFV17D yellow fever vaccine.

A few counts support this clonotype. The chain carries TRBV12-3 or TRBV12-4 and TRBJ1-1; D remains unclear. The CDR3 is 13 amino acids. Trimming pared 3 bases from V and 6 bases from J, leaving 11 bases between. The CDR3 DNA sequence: TGTGCCAGCAGTTTCAGACCCACTGCTGAAGCTTTCTTT. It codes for CASSFRPTAEAFF.

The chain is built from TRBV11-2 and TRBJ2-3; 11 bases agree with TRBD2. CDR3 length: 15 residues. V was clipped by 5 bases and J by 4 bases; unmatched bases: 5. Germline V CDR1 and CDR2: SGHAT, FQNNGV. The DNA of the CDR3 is TGTGCCAGCAGCCCACTAGCGGGGGAAGCAGATACGCAGTATTTT. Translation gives CASSPLAGEADTQYF.

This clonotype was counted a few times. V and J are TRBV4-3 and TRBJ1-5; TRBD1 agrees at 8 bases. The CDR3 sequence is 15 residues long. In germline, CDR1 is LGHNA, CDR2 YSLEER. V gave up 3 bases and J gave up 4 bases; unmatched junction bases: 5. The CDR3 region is CASSHKTGANQPQHF. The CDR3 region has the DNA TGCGCCAGCAGCCACAAGACAGGGGCAAATCAGCCCCAGCATTTT.

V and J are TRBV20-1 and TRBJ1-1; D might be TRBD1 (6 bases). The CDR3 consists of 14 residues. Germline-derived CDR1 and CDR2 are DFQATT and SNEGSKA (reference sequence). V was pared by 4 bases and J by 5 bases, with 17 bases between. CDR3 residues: CSATRGGGGTEAFF. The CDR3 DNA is TGCAGTGCTACCCGAGGGGGGGGTGGAACTGAAGCTTTCTTT.

Here the CDR3 DNA reads TGCGCCAGCCGTCTAAAACTGACAGCGGGTCCAGGAGATACGCAGTATTTT. This gives the protein CASRLKLTAGPGDTQYF. The gene calls are TRBV23-1 and TRBJ2-3, with D possibly matching TRBD2 (6 bases). TRBV23-1 is recorded as an ORF, its role being uncertain. The length of the CDR3 is 17 residues. Trimming cost V 8 bases and J 5 bases, with 26 bases left between them.

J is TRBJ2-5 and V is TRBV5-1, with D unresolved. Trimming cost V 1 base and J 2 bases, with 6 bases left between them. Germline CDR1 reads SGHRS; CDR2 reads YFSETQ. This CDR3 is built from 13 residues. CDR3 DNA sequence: TGCGCCAGCAGCTTGCGCGAGCAAGAGACCCAGTACTTC. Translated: CASSLREQETQYF.

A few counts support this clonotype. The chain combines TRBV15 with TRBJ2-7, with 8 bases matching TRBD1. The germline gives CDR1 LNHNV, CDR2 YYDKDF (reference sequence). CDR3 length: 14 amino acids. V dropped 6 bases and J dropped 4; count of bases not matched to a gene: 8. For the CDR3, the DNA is TGTGCCACCAGTGACTCAGGGGGCTGGTACGAGCAGTACTTC. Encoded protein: CATSDSGGWYEQYF.

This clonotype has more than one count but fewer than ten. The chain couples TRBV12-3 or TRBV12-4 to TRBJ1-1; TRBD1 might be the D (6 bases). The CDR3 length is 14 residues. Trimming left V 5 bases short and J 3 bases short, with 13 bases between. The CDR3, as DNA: TGTGCCAGCAGTGGAGGGGGGCTCGACACTGAAGCTTTCTTT. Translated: CASSGGGLDTEAFF.

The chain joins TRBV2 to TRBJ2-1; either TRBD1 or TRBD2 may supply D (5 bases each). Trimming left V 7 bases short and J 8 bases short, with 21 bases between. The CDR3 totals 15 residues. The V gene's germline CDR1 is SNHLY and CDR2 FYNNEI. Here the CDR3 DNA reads TGTGCCAGCACCCCCGGGGCTGCTCCTCGGTATGAGCAGTTCTTC. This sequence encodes CASTPGAAPRYEQFF.

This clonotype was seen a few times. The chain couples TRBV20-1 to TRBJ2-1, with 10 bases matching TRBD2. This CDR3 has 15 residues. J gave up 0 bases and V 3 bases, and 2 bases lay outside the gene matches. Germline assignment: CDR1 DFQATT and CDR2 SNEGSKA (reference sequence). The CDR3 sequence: CSARGLASSYNEQFF. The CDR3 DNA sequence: TGCAGTGCTAGGGGACTAGCGAGCTCCTACAATGAGCAGTTCTTC.

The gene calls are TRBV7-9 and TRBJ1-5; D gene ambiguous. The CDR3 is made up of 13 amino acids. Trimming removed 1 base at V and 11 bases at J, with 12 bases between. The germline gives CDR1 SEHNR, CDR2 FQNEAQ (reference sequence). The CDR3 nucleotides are TGTGCCAGCAGCTTAGGGAGTTTGGCGGCCCAGCATTTT. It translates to CASSLGSLAAQHF. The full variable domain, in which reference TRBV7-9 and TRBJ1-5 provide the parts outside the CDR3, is DTGVSQNPRHKITKRGQNVTFRCDPISEHNRLYWYRQTLGQGPEFLTYFQNEAQLEKSRLLSDRFSAERPKGSFSTLEIQRTEQGDSAMYLCASSLGSLAAQHFGDGTRLSIL.

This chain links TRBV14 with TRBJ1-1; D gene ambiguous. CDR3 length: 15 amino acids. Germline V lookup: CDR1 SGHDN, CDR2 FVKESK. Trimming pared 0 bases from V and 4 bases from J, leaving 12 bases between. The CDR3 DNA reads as TGTGCCAGCAGCCAAGATATAGTCGATGGCACTGAAGCTTTCTTT. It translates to CASSQDIVDGTEAFF. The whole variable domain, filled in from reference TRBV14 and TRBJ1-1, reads EAGVTQFPSHSVIEKGQTVTLRCDPISGHDNLYWYRRVMGKEIKFLLHFVKESKQDESGMPNNRFLAERTGGTYSTLKVQPAELEDSGVYFCASSQDIVDGTEAFFGQGTRLTVV.

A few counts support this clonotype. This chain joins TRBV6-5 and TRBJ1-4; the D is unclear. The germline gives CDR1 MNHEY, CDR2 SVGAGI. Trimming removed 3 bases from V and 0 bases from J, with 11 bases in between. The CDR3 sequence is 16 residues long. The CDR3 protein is CASSYDHGTTNEKLFF. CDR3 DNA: TGTGCCAGCAGTTATGATCATGGCACAACTAATGAAAAACTGTTTTTT.